These 30 T cell receptor beta chains were all obtained from the same sample, sequenced in a study of T cells in Graves' hyperthyroidism and ophthalmopathy (dated by TCRdb to the late 2010s). The library was produced with multiplex PCR. The instrument given in TCRdb is Illumina HiSeq 2000. The TCR beta CDR3 regions were amplified from the RNA transcripts. The TCR CDR3 was subjected to a first round of RT-PCR using the HTBI primer set and the Qiagen OneStep RT-PCR kit. In-frame beta chains were kept once TCRdb had trimmed the public reads at Q25 with fastp and called clones with MiXCR. Every entry covers one CDR3 protein and lists the most common genes and DNA from its rows. This sample is represented by around 600,000 distinct CDR3 sequences; about 14% of them were singletons. The top ten clonotypes cover roughly 7.1% of the sample. Source material: blood. These receptors came from a woman between 18 and 29 years old with Graves' ophthalmopathy.

This clonotype was counted many times. The rearrangement links TRBV2 to TRBJ2-5, with 7 bases that match TRBD1. The V gene's germline CDR1 is SNHLY and CDR2 FYNNEI. With 6 bases clipped from V and 2 bases from J, the junction kept 6 bases outside the gene matches. The CDR3 contains 14 residues. CDR3 residues: CASSLGQIQETQYF. Here the CDR3 DNA reads TGTGCCAGCAGCCTGGGACAGATACAAGAGACCCAGTACTTC.

The chain recombines TRBV7-9 with TRBJ2-5; D possibly corresponds to TRBD2 (7 bases). This CDR3 contains 16 residues. V dropped 5 bases and J dropped 1 base, with 17 bases sitting between them. Per the germline V gene, CDR1 is SEHNR and CDR2 is FQNEAQ (reference sequence). The CDR3 here is CASSRTTGGIQETQYF. The CDR3 DNA reads TGTGCCAGCAGCAGAACAACGGGGGGCATCCAAGAGACCCAGTACTTC.

This clonotype was counted at least ten times. This sequence joins TRBV6-2 or TRBV6-3 and TRBJ2-1; 8 bases agree with TRBD2. The V and J ends lost 3 bases and 4 bases, in that order; junction bases with no gene match: 11. The CDR3 has 17 residues. Per the germline V gene, CDR1 is MNHEY and CDR2 is SVGEGT. The CDR3 region has the DNA TGTGCCAGCAGTTATGGGGCATTAGCGGGAATTTACAATGAGCAGTTCTTC. The encoded protein is CASSYGALAGIYNEQFF.

The table lists this clonotype with a few counts. The chain couples TRBV12-3 or TRBV12-4 to TRBJ1-6, with D possibly TRBD1 on 6 matching bases. The germline V and J ends were trimmed by 5 bases and 7 bases, with 12 bases remaining between them. The CDR3 sequence is 14 residues long. CDR3 bases: TGTGCCAGCAGTCCCTCGGGGGCGAATTCACCCCTCCACTTT. It codes for CASSPSGANSPLHF.

This chain connects TRBV27 to TRBJ2-1, with 10 bases identical to TRBD2. V was clipped by 3 bases and J by 0 bases; unmatched bases: 5. This CDR3 comprises 17 residues. Germline CDR1 reads MNHEY; CDR2 reads SMNVEV (reference sequence). This CDR3 reads CASSFWSSGSSYNEQFF. DNA of the CDR3: TGTGCCAGCAGTTTTTGGTCTAGCGGGAGCTCCTACAATGAGCAGTTCTTC.

This clonotype was recorded at least ten times. The chain joins TRBV7-6 to TRBJ2-7; TRBD2 aligns across 11 bases. CDR1 is SGHVS and CDR2 is FNYEAQ in the germline V gene. The CDR3 sequence is 15 residues long. V shed 5 bases and J 6 bases; nucleotides not matched to a gene: 9. The CDR3 is CASSRRSGTSGEQYF. CDR3 nucleotide sequence: TGTGCCAGCAGCCGACGATCCGGGACTAGCGGCGAGCAGTACTTC.

The CDR3 is CASSLWREGDNEQFF. The CDR3 coding sequence is TGTGCCAGCAGCTTGTGGCGGGAGGGGGACAATGAGCAGTTCTTC. This chain links TRBV5-4 with TRBJ2-1; 9 bases are a match to TRBD2. The CDR3 has 15 residues. Per germline, CDR1 SGHNT and CDR2 YYREEE (reference sequence). Trimming removed 1 base from V and 5 bases from J; junction bases left unmatched: 4.

This clonotype was counted only a few times. The chain recombines TRBV19 with TRBJ1-5; TRBD1 is a possible D gene (5 bases). The CDR3 is made up of 17 amino acids. Trimming took 3 bases from V and 7 from J, leaving 22 bases between them. Germline CDR1 reads LNHDA; CDR2 reads SQIVND (reference sequence). As DNA, the CDR3 is TGTGCCAGTAGTATTGGTTGGGCAGGGTCAGGATGGCAGCCCCAGCATTTT. Amino acid sequence: CASSIGWAGSGWQPQHF.

This clonotype appeared many times. The chain combines TRBV6-1 with TRBJ2-1; TRBD2 agrees at 9 bases. Per germline, CDR1 MNHNS and CDR2 SASEGT. This CDR3 has 18 amino acids. The J segment lost 6 bases and the V segment lost 5 bases, leaving 17 bases of the junction unmatched. The CDR3 DNA reads TGTGCCAGCAGTTCCGAGACCATGCTAGCGGGGAATGCCAATGAGCAGTTCTTC. This encodes CASSSETMLAGNANEQFF.

A remark on this clonotype: A much larger clone lies a single base off, so this may be a read error. The V gene is TRBV6-2 or TRBV6-3, the J gene TRBJ1-2; D is unclear. This CDR3 comprises 15 residues. Trimming left V 7 bases short and J 3 bases short, with 18 bases between. The V gene's germline CDR1 is MNHEY and CDR2 SVGEGT. The CDR3 loop reads CASNPPHLADYGYTF. The CDR3 bases are TGTGCCAGCAACCCACCCCATCTGGCGGACTATGGCTACACCTTC.

This clonotype was found many times. The chain couples TRBV12-3 or TRBV12-4 to TRBJ2-7, with TRBD2 matching 8 bases. V lost 4 bases, J lost 3 bases, and 8 bases stayed unmatched. This CDR3 is 15 amino acids long. CDR3 DNA sequence: TGTGCCAGCAGTTCAGCCGAGACTAGCGTCTACGAGCAGTACTTC. It translates to CASSSAETSVYEQYF.

The V gene is TRBV12-3 or TRBV12-4, the J gene TRBJ1-2; possibly TRBD1 for D (5 bases). The V gene lost 2 bases and the J gene lost 4 bases, with 14 bases spanning the gap. The CDR3 extends over 15 amino acids. The CDR3 coding sequence is TGTGCCAGCAGTTTATGGCGGGGAGGGGCCTATGGCTACACCTTC. Protein: CASSLWRGGAYGYTF.

This clonotype was seen repeatedly, ten times or more. This chain connects TRBV7-9 to TRBJ2-1, with D perhaps TRBD1 (6 bases). The ends were cut back, 4 bases at V and 4 bases at J, with 17 bases in the middle. Looked up from germline, CDR1 is SEHNR and CDR2 is FQNEAQ (reference sequence). The CDR3 runs to 16 residues. The CDR3 region is CASSSYRSTGYNEQFF. The CDR3 nucleotides are TGTGCCAGCAGCTCCTACCGATCGACAGGTTACAATGAGCAGTTCTTC.

The chain joins TRBV5-1 to TRBJ2-7; 8 nucleotides agree with TRBD1. From germline, CDR1 is SGHRS and CDR2 YFSETQ. V was clipped by 5 bases and J by 2 bases; unmatched bases: 9. CDR3 length: 15 residues. For the CDR3, the DNA is TGCGCCAGCAGTTCCCCGGGACAGGTGGCCTACGAGCAGTACTTC. Translated, it gives CASSSPGQVAYEQYF. Full variable domain (missing parts from reference TRBV5-1 and TRBJ2-7): KAGVTQTPRYLIKTRGQQVTLSCSPISGHRSVSWYQQTPGQGLQFLFEYFSETQRNKGNFPGRFSGRQFSNSRSEMNVSTLELGDSALYLCASSSPGQVAYEQYFGPGTRLTVT.

This chain uses TRBV30 with TRBJ2-7; 9 nucleotides align to TRBD1. Germline V gene lookup returns CDR1 GTSNPN and CDR2 SVGIG (reference sequence). This CDR3 is built from 12 residues. The CDR3 protein is CAGQGISYEQYF. The CDR3 nucleotides read TGTGCTGGACAGGGGATCTCCTACGAGCAGTACTTC.

The chain carries TRBV9 and TRBJ2-1; 9 bases agree with TRBD2. With V trimmed by 0 bases and J by 3 bases, 10 bases remained unmatched. The CDR3 contains 18 residues. CDR1 SGDLS and CDR2 YYNGEE come from the germline V gene. The CDR3 protein is CASSVVAGEGGVYNEQFF. Written as DNA, the CDR3 is TGTGCCAGCAGCGTAGTAGCGGGGGAGGGGGGGGTCTACAATGAGCAGTTCTTC.

This clonotype was observed at least ten times. V is TRBV10-3 and J is TRBJ1-2, with 10 bases fitting TRBD1. Germline assignment: CDR1 ENHRY and CDR2 SYGVKD. The V segment lost 10 bases and the J segment 9 bases; nucleotides outside the gene matches: 23. The CDR3 is made up of 17 amino acids. The CDR3 region has the DNA TGTGCCACGACGAGCCGGACCACACCCGGGACAGGGGTTAGCTACACCTTC. Amino acid sequence: CATTSRTTPGTGVSYTF.

This clonotype was seen repeatedly, ten times or more. The V call is TRBV7-8, the J call TRBJ1-4, with D perhaps TRBD1 (6 bases). The germline gives CDR1 SGHVS, CDR2 FQNEAQ. The CDR3 extends over 14 amino acids. V was clipped by 2 bases and J by 5 bases, with 9 bases between them. The CDR3 nucleotides are TGTGCCAGCAGCTTACACAGGGACAATGAAAAACTGTTTTTT. Translated, it gives CASSLHRDNEKLFF.

The sample holds a few counts of this clonotype. The J gene is TRBJ2-7, the V gene TRBV29-1, with D tentatively TRBD2 (6 bases). Trimming left V 7 bases short and J 2 bases short, with 15 bases between. Germline lookup yields CDR1 SQVTM and CDR2 ANQGSEA. The CDR3 is 13 amino acids. CDR3 in amino acids: CSALLAGPYEQYF. Written as DNA, the CDR3 is TGCAGCGCCTTACTCGCGGGGCCCTACGAGCAGTACTTC.

The gene calls are TRBV4-1 and TRBJ1-1; 9 nucleotides align to TRBD1. After removal of 4 bases from V and 3 bases from J, the junction contained 3 bases not matched to a gene. Germline lookup yields CDR1 MGHRA and CDR2 YSYEKL. The CDR3 totals 14 residues. CDR3 amino acids: CASSRTGEDTEAFF. The CDR3 DNA sequence: TGCGCCAGCAGCCGGACAGGGGAGGACACTGAAGCTTTCTTT.

The chain combines TRBV5-1 with TRBJ2-1; TRBD2 matches at 10 bases. Losses at the gene ends were 2 bases for V and 2 bases for J; bases not matched to a gene: 4. The CDR3 loop spans 16 amino acids. Germline CDR1 reads SGHRS; CDR2 reads YFSETQ. The CDR3 DNA sequence: TGCGCCAGCAGCTTCCTGAGCGGGAGGGCCTACAATGAGCAGTTCTTC. This gives the protein CASSFLSGRAYNEQFF.

This clonotype was counted many times. V is TRBV30 and J is TRBJ1-2; D remains unclear. Germline lookup yields CDR1 GTSNPN and CDR2 SVGIG (reference sequence). This CDR3 spans 13 amino acids. V shed 7 bases and J shed 0 bases, with 12 bases lying between them. CDR3 residues: CASNIRANYGYTF. CDR3 DNA: TGTGCCTCCAATATCCGAGCTAACTATGGCTACACCTTC.

The V gene is TRBV5-6, the J gene TRBJ1-2; D call uncertain. Germline V CDR1 and CDR2: SGHDT, YYEEEE. The CDR3 is made up of 14 amino acids. V dropped 0 bases and J dropped 4 bases, with 10 bases sitting between them. CDR3: CASSLALRAYGYTF. CDR3 nucleotide sequence: TGTGCCAGCAGCTTGGCTCTAAGGGCCTATGGCTACACCTTC.

A few counts support this clonotype. Possible read error: a much larger clone is one base away. V gene TRBV27 combines with J gene TRBJ2-3; perhaps TRBD2 as D (7 bases). Germline V gene sequence: CDR1 MNHEY, CDR2 SMNVEV (reference sequence). The CDR3 covers 17 residues. V lost 5 bases and J 3 bases, leaving 21 bases between the germline ends. CDR3 in DNA: TGTGCCAGCAGTCCTTCGTGGGGGGGCCTTGATACAGATACGCAGTATTTT. This encodes CASSPSWGGLDTDTQYF.

As for this clonotype: Being one base from a much bigger clone, this may be a read error. CDR3 region: CASSRTGGNTRELFF. The CDR3 DNA reads as TGTGCCAGTAGTAGGACAGGGGGCAACACCAGGGAGCTGTTTTTT. The chain couples TRBV19 to TRBJ2-2; 11 bases agree with TRBD1. Germline V lookup: CDR1 LNHDA, CDR2 SQIVND (reference sequence). The CDR3 covers 15 residues.

This clonotype showed up many times. The gene calls are TRBV6-1 and TRBJ1-6; 10 nucleotides line up with TRBD1. CDR1 is MNHNS, CDR2 SASEGT, per germline. The CDR3 is made up of 15 amino acids. The junction had 8 bases not matched to a gene; V was cut back by 5 bases and J by 10 bases. This CDR3 reads CASSYRDRGVSPLHF. DNA of the CDR3: TGTGCCAGCAGTTATAGGGACAGGGGCGTCTCACCCCTCCACTTT.

This clonotype was observed many times. The rearrangement joins TRBV7-9 to TRBJ2-3; D gene unclear. Deletions cut 5 bases from V and 2 bases from J, with 20 bases between. The CDR3 loop spans 17 amino acids. CDR1 is SEHNR and CDR2 is FQNEAQ in the germline V gene (reference sequence). The CDR3 is CASSVPPYSGHTDTQYF. The CDR3 DNA is TGTGCCAGCAGCGTCCCCCCCTACTCCGGCCACACAGATACGCAGTATTTT.

The V gene is TRBV7-2, the J gene TRBJ2-3; TRBD2 agrees at 10 bases. The length of the CDR3 is 17 residues. The germline V gene encodes CDR1 SGHTA and CDR2 FQGNSA. V lost 5 bases, J lost 2 bases, and 10 bases stayed unmatched. The CDR3 protein is CASSLMGLAGVTDTQYF. The CDR3 region has the DNA TGTGCCAGCAGCCTTATGGGGCTAGCGGGAGTCACAGATACGCAGTATTTT.

This clonotype has a count of ten or more. This chain connects TRBV20-1 to TRBJ2-7; D is undetermined. Germline V lookup: CDR1 DFQATT, CDR2 SNEGSKA (reference sequence). V lost 3 bases to trimming and J lost 2 bases, with 8 bases between them. This CDR3 has 12 amino acids. The CDR3 DNA reads TGCAGTGCTAGGTTTCGCGCCTACGAGCAGTACTTC. This codes for CSARFRAYEQYF.

Turning to this clonotype: A much larger clone differs by one base, so this may be a read error. V is TRBV13 and J is TRBJ2-7; the D is unclear. The CDR3 is 12 residues long. Germline CDR1 reads PRHDT; CDR2 reads FYEKMQ (reference sequence). CDR3 nucleotides: TGTGCCAGCAGCGCCAATGGCTACGAGAAGTACTTC. Its protein product is CASSANGYEKYF. The full variable domain, in which reference TRBV13 and TRBJ2-7 provide the parts outside the CDR3, is AAGVIQSPRHLIKEKRETATLKCYPIPRHDTVYWYQQGPGQDPQFLISFYEKMQSDKGSIPDRFSAQQFSDYHSELNMSSLELGDSALYFCASSANGYEKYFGPGTRLTVT.